Shown below are 16 T cell receptor beta chains from a single sample sequenced in a study of blood T cell repertoires in COVID-19. The repertoire was sequenced with immunoSEQ multiplex PCR; TCRdb's copy has only in-frame clones and lacks some. The sample lists tens of thousands of clones; approximately 83% were seen once. Sequenced: peripheral blood. The receptors derive from a man older than 75 with active or convalescent COVID-19.

The V call is TRBV6-2 or TRBV6-3, the J call TRBJ2-3; 10 nucleotides line up with TRBD2. Looked up from germline, CDR1 is MNHEY and CDR2 is SVGEGT. Trimming at V came to 6 bases and at J to 6 bases, leaving 12 bases not matched to a gene. The CDR3 covers 16 residues. Written as DNA, the CDR3 is TGTGCCAGCAGCCCCGAGCGGGAGGGCCGGAAGGATACGCAGTATTTT. It is translated as CASSPEREGRKDTQYF.

This chain joins TRBV14 and TRBJ2-3; 11 nucleotides align to TRBD2. Trimming removed 3 bases from V and 4 bases from J; junction bases left unmatched: 9. CDR3 length: 17 residues. CDR1 SGHDN and CDR2 FVKESK come from the germline V gene. This CDR3 reads CASSHGPGLAAPDTQYF. The DNA for the CDR3 is TGTGCCAGCAGCCACGGCCCGGGACTAGCGGCGCCAGATACGCAGTATTTT.

The chain uses TRBV12-3 or TRBV12-4 and TRBJ1-2; no clear D gene. V was pared by 6 bases and J by 6 bases, with 14 bases between. There are 13 residues in the CDR3. The CDR3 region has the DNA TGTGCCAGCAGACTCCGGGAGGTAAATGGCTACACCTTC. Protein: CASRLREVNGYTF.

This chain joins TRBV19 and TRBJ2-7, with 9 bases aligning to TRBD1. This CDR3 has 14 amino acids. V dropped 6 bases and J dropped 4; count of bases not matched to a gene: 7. Germline V lookup: CDR1 LNHDA, CDR2 SQIVND (reference sequence). DNA of the CDR3: TGTGCCAGTAGCCCCACAGGGGGCGAGTACGAGCAGTACTTC. The encoded protein is CASSPTGGEYEQYF.

This clone was found once. Other DNA variants within this sample encode the same CDR3. The chain joins TRBV5-1 to TRBJ1-1, with 8 positions matching TRBD1. J lost 1 base, V lost 1 base, and 3 bases had no gene match. Per the germline V gene, CDR1 is SGHRS and CDR2 is YFSETQ. The CDR3 has 15 residues. CDR3 nucleotides: TGCGCCAGCAGCTTGCGCACAGGGGGGAACACTGAAGCTTTCTTT. Translating it yields CASSLRTGGNTEAFF.

This clone was recorded a few times. V gene TRBV3-1 (or the pseudogene TRBV3-2) combines with J gene TRBJ2-5; D might be TRBD2 (7 bases). CDR1 and CDR2 from the germline V gene are LGHDT and YNNKEL (reference sequence). V was trimmed by 2 bases and J by 4 bases, leaving 14 bases between them. CDR3 length equals 15 residues. The CDR3 DNA reads as TGTGCCAGCAGCCAACAAGGGGGGGCCGGAGAGACCCAGTACTTC. This translates into CASSQQGGAGETQYF.

This clone was seen only a few times. The chain combines TRBV7-9 with TRBJ2-2; tentative D call: TRBD2 (5 bases). V was clipped by 6 bases and J by 10 bases, with 12 bases between them. There are 12 residues in the CDR3. Germline-derived CDR1 and CDR2 are SEHNR and FQNEAQ (reference sequence). This chain's CDR3 is CASRQLELELFF. The CDR3 DNA reads as TGTGCCAGCAGGCAACTAGAGCTGGAGCTGTTTTTT. Variable domain in full (rest from reference TRBV7-9 and TRBJ2-2): DTGVSQNPRHKITKRGQNVTFRCDPISEHNRLYWYRQTLGQGPEFLTYFQNEAQLEKSRLLSDRFSAERPKGSFSTLEIQRTEQGDSAMYLCASRQLELELFFGEGSRLTVL.

This rearrangement joins TRBV5-4 to TRBJ1-1; TRBD1 agrees at 8 bases. J was trimmed by 0 bases and V by 2 bases; bases with no gene match: 6. The V gene's germline CDR1 is SGHNT and CDR2 YYREEE (reference sequence). CDR3 length: 16 amino acids. The CDR3 here is CASSLGDRRMNTEAFF. CDR3 bases: TGTGCCAGCAGCTTAGGGGACAGGCGCATGAACACTGAAGCTTTCTTT.

This clone was recorded a few times. The rearrangement links TRBV5-1 to TRBJ2-5, with 8 nucleotides matching TRBD1. Germline lookup yields CDR1 SGHRS and CDR2 YFSETQ. The CDR3 totals 14 residues. V lost 6 bases, J lost 5 bases, and 9 bases stayed unmatched. The CDR3 nucleotides read TGCGCCAGCACCCAACGACAGGGGACCGAGACCCAGTACTTC. Protein sequence: CASTQRQGTETQYF. Combining the CDR3 with reference TRBV5-1 and TRBJ2-5 gives the whole variable domain KAGVTQTPRYLIKTRGQQVTLSCSPISGHRSVSWYQQTPGQGLQFLFEYFSETQRNKGNFPGRFSGRQFSNSRSEMNVSTLELGDSALYLCASTQRQGTETQYFGPGTRLLVL.

The chain employs TRBV10-3 and TRBJ2-7, with D possibly matching TRBD1 (6 bases). Germline loops: CDR1 ENHRY, CDR2 SYGVKD. Trimming removed 6 bases at V and 2 bases at J, with 11 bases between. The CDR3 sequence is 13 residues long. The CDR3 region is CAIRSGTPYEQYF. In DNA, the CDR3 is TGTGCCATCAGGTCCGGGACACCCTACGAGCAGTACTTC.

The CDR3 DNA reads TGTGCCAGCAGTTCCTCCGGGACTAGCGGCGTCGAGCAGTACTTC. This sequence encodes CASSSSGTSGVEQYF. The genes are TRBV28 and TRBJ2-7; 11 bases align to TRBD2. V was pared by 4 bases and J by 6 bases, with 8 bases of the junction left unmatched. Germline V gene lookup returns CDR1 MDHEN and CDR2 SYDVKM. The CDR3 is made up of 15 amino acids.

This clone was observed a single time. The rearrangement links TRBV6-2 or TRBV6-3 to TRBJ2-7, with 7 bases that match TRBD2. V was clipped by 6 bases and J by 5 bases; unmatched bases: 13. Germline loops: CDR1 MNHEY, CDR2 SVGEGT. This CDR3 has 15 residues. The CDR3 DNA reads as TGTGCCAGCAGCCCCCCTAGCGGTGGTTTCCACGAGCAGTACTTC. It encodes CASSPPSGGFHEQYF.

This chain connects TRBV9 to TRBJ2-3; D not certain. This CDR3 region has 13 residues. Trimming stripped 5 bases from V and 4 bases from J, with 11 bases between. CDR1 SGDLS and CDR2 YYNGEE come from the germline V gene. The CDR3 DNA is TGTGCCAGCAGGGCCAACGGAGCAGATACGCAGTATTTT. The encoded protein is CASRANGADTQYF.

This rearrangement joins TRBV6-5 to TRBJ2-7; weak D call: TRBD1 (6 bases). The germline V gene has CDR1 MNHEY and CDR2 SVGAGI. This CDR3 region has 12 residues. Trimming cost V 4 bases and J 4 bases, with 8 bases left between them. Here the CDR3 reads CASSSQGYEQYF. As DNA, the CDR3 is TGTGCCAGCAGTTCCCAGGGGTACGAGCAGTACTTC.

The chain recombines TRBV6-6 with TRBJ1-5; no reliable D call. Germline lookup yields CDR1 MNHNY and CDR2 SVGAGI (reference sequence). V was clipped by 5 bases and J by 2 bases, with 16 bases between them. This CDR3 is 16 amino acids long. The CDR3 protein is CASSAREFQGNQPQHF. CDR3 bases: TGTGCCAGCAGTGCAAGAGAATTCCAGGGCAATCAGCCCCAGCATTTT.

The gene calls are TRBV4-2 and TRBJ2-7; 8 nucleotides line up with TRBD1. Germline values: CDR1 LGHNA, CDR2 YNFKEQ. With 2 bases clipped from V and 1 base from J, the junction kept 1 base outside the gene matches. The CDR3 totals 14 residues. The CDR3 is CASSQQGASYEQYF. CDR3 in DNA: TGTGCCAGCAGCCAACAGGGGGCATCCTACGAGCAGTACTTC.